This TCR beta chain emerged from a study of blood T cell repertoires in COVID-19. The overall study: The samples span acute and convalescent COVID-19 from the United States, Italy and Spain. Sample material is recorded as cDNA or gDNA derived from T cells, B-cell-depleted T cells, or PBMCs.

In the study's own analysis: Reference gene primer amplification yielded estimated nucleated cell counts. Using immunoSEQ multiplex PCR, the repertoire was profiled, and TCRdb retains in-frame clones only, with some absent. V, J and clone size are taken as reported in that table, and D and trimming were inferred from the DNA itself. The repertoire holds 90,000 to 110,000 clones, with over 75% as singletons. Germline V CDR1 and CDR2: SGHKS, YYEKEE (reference sequence). Trimming left V 0 bases short and J 8 bases short, with 9 bases between. The CDR3 loop spans 13 amino acids. A single count supports this clone.

The rearrangement joins TRBV5-5 to TRBJ2-4; D is unclear. The receptor was derived from a woman aged 45 to 65 with acute or convalescent COVID-19. Sequencing was performed on peripheral blood. In DNA, the CDR3 is TGTGCCAGCAGCTTGGACCTAGGAGACATTCAGTACTTC. Translating it yields CASSLDLGDIQYF.